This T cell receptor (beta chain) originates from a study of tumor-infiltrating lymphocytes in localized non-small cell lung cancer. About the research overall: Patients included smokers and never-smokers with various histologies, some sampled after neoadjuvant chemotherapy.

Using immunoSEQ multiplex PCR, the repertoire was profiled, and TCRdb retains in-frame clones only, with some absent. The table records about 22,000 clones, roughly three quarters of them present only once. To note about this clone: What it recognizes is unknown.

General observations from the study: Tumor T-cell fraction was not associated with recurrence-free survival. Not all patients were TCR sequenced, owing to tissue quantity.

CDR1 SGHAT and CDR2 FQNNGV come from the germline V gene. The CDR3 length is 17 residues. V lost 5 bases, J lost 9 bases, and 19 bases stayed unmatched. The rearrangement joins TRBV11-2 to TRBJ2-1; 7 nucleotides match TRBD1. The sample consisted of lung tumor tissue. The receptor was isolated from a human donor with non-small cell lung cancer. The CDR3 spells CASSPTDRSPLGGEQFF. The CDR3, as DNA: TGTGCCAGCAGCCCGACGGACAGGTCCCCCCTAGGGGGTGAGCAGTTCTTC.